This TCR beta chain was profiled in a study of post-analysis software for immune sequencing data (dated by TCRdb to between 2014 and 2017). About the full investigation: The recorded disease courses included relapsing-remitting, secondary progressive and progressive-relapsing multiple sclerosis, and some patients had no subtype annotation. A subset of samples was prepared in parallel using single-end sample barcoding, then pooled and co-amplified after Illumina adapter ligation. The patient repertoires were compared against around eleven previously published healthy control repertoires obtained from donors aged 6 to 25 years.

Library prep was done by PCR. Sequenced using an Illumina HiSeq 2500. To reduce PCR and sequencing biases, unique molecular identifiers were incorporated into the TCR beta cDNA libraries. Approximately 500,000 cDNA molecules were obtained for every 1 to 10 million input T cells, so each molecule roughly corresponded to one T cell. The patient libraries were prepared and sequenced with the same protocol used for the earlier healthy control dataset. Samples belonging to the same batch were prepared together, multiplexed and sequenced on a shared HiSeq lane. The paper's data handling went like this. MIGEC handled the raw barcoded reads, throwing out single-read molecular identifier groups before consensus assembly and CDR3 extraction. Clonotype tables were post-analysed with VDJtools, normalizing diversity by down-sampling all datasets to the smallest sample size. To correct batch-related cross-sample contamination, repertoire overlap clustering matched CDR3 amino acid sequences but not nucleotide sequences. TCRdb itself trimmed the public reads at Q25 with fastp, ran MiXCR and retained productive beta chains. Duplicate CDR3 protein sequences are folded into a single record with the most common DNA and genes. The V and J calls follow TCRdb's processing rather than the paper's. Across this sample there are 740,000 or so distinct CDR3 sequences, with roughly 58% seen only once. The ten largest clones add up to around 4.5% of the sample.

The study at large found these results: Multiple sclerosis patients had significantly lower normalized Chao1 diversity than controls, a result that suggests substantial peripheral T-cell clonal expansion. Direct clustering with F measure showed strong co-clustering of samples prepared in the same batch, prompting a batch-effect correction. The control group was slightly older than the multiple sclerosis patient group. A few TRBV segments, including TRBV5-6, TRBV5-1 and TRBV20-1, were significantly more frequent in patients than controls.

Its CDR3 holds 13 amino acids, cysteine through phenylalanine. CDR3 DNA only is kept here, 39 bases in frame from base 1. V sheds 7 bases and J sheds 4 bases, leaving 17 bases between their ends. From a lookup of the germline V gene (reference sequence), CDR1 and CDR2 are DFQATT and SNEGSKA. TCR beta repertoires were profiled from peripheral blood of 13 young patients with multiple sclerosis to demonstrate the VDJtools post-analysis software. The multiple sclerosis patients were children and adolescents ranging in age from roughly 6 to 16 years. Comment on this clonotype: The antigen it binds to is not known. No quality values exist for individual bases; no much larger clone is one base distant.

This chain is built from TRBV20-1 and TRBJ2-7; a tentative D match to TRBD1 spans 7 bases. This clonotype originated in a girl between 5 and 17 years old with multiple sclerosis. Sequencing was done on a sample of blood. The nucleotide sequence is TGCAGTGGCAGCCCAGGGGGGCGGTACGAGCAGTACTTC. Its amino acids are CSGSPGGRYEQYF.